The 31 T cell receptor beta chains in this list originate from one sample, sequenced in a study of blood T cell repertoires in COVID-19. The repertoire was sequenced with immunoSEQ multiplex PCR; TCRdb's copy has only in-frame clones and lacks some. The sample shows 97,000 or so clones, 80% to 85% of them seen only once. The specimen sequenced was peripheral blood. The receptors come from a man aged 55 to 70 with acute or convalescent COVID-19.

The chain links TRBV19 to TRBJ1-3; TRBD1 agrees at 10 bases. CDR1 LNHDA and CDR2 SQIVND come from the germline V gene (reference sequence). After removal of 10 bases from V and 2 bases from J, the junction contained 5 bases not matched to a gene. CDR3 size: 14 residues. The CDR3 region has the DNA TGTGCCACCGGGACAGGGGAGACTGGAAACACCATATATTTT. As protein: CATGTGETGNTIYF. Looking up the rest from reference TRBV19 and TRBJ1-3 gives the full variable domain: DGGITQSPKYLFRKEGQNVTLSCEQNLNHDAMYWYRQDPGQGLRLIYYSQIVNDFQKGDIAEGYSVSREKKESFPLTVTSAQKNPTAFYLCATGTGETGNTIYFGEGSWLTVV.

This clone occurred a few times. The chain links TRBV7-9 to TRBJ2-7, with 7 bases matching TRBD2. After removal of 0 bases from V and 7 bases from J, the junction contained 21 bases not matched to a gene. From germline, CDR1 is SEHNR and CDR2 FQNEAQ (reference sequence). The CDR3 spans 19 residues. This CDR3 reads CASSLARVQATSVGREQYF. CDR3 coding DNA: TGTGCCAGCAGCTTAGCGCGTGTACAGGCCACTAGCGTGGGCAGGGAGCAGTACTTC.

This clone has more than one count but fewer than ten. The J gene is TRBJ1-2, the V gene TRBV2; 8 bases fit TRBD1. From germline, CDR1 is SNHLY and CDR2 FYNNEI. CDR3 length equals 13 residues. With 6 bases clipped from V and 8 bases from J, the junction kept 8 bases outside the gene matches. CDR3 region: CASSQTDRGGYTF. The CDR3 DNA sequence: TGTGCCAGCAGCCAAACCGACAGGGGAGGCTACACCTTC.

This clone was recorded a few times. The gene calls are TRBV6-1 and TRBJ2-7, with 10 bases identical to TRBD2. The CDR3 spans 15 residues. V was clipped by 2 bases and J by 4 bases; unmatched bases: 5. The germline V gene has CDR1 MNHNS and CDR2 SASEGT. The CDR3 loop reads CASSEPAGGRYEQYV. The CDR3 nucleotides are TGTGCCAGCAGTGAACCAGCGGGAGGGCGATACGAGCAGTACGTC.

CDR3 sequence (DNA): TGTGCCAGCAGTCTCAGGGGTTCTTCTGAAGCTTTCTTT. Its translation is CASSLRGSSEAFF. V and J are TRBV12-3 or TRBV12-4 and TRBJ1-1, with a tentative D call TRBD1 (6 bases). V gave up 5 bases and J gave up 6 bases, with 13 bases separating them. The CDR3 spans 13 residues.

This clone was observed a few times. The rearrangement links TRBV3-1 (or the pseudogene TRBV3-2) to TRBJ1-1; 9 bases line up with TRBD1. The CDR3 has 18 residues. The germline gives CDR1 LGHDT, CDR2 YNNKEL (reference sequence). Trimming cost V 6 bases and J 3 bases; bases outside gene matches: 17. The CDR3 is CASSTGGLFGFGDTEAFF. Written as DNA, the CDR3 is TGTGCCAGCAGTACAGGGGGCTTGTTTGGTTTTGGCGACACTGAAGCTTTCTTT.

This chain connects TRBV6-5 to TRBJ1-1; possibly TRBD1 for D (6 bases). Germline V gene data show CDR1 as MNHEY and CDR2 as SVGAGI. The germline V and J ends were trimmed by 2 bases and 4 bases, with 14 bases remaining between them. This CDR3 is built from 15 residues. The CDR3 DNA reads TGTGCCAGCAGTTACCCTCGCGGGGGGGCCACTGAAGCTTTCTTT. This codes for CASSYPRGGATEAFF.

This clone was detected a few times. The DNA for the CDR3 is TGTGCCAGCAGCCACCAAGTTGCGGGAGGAGAAGATACGCAGTATTTT. Protein product: CASSHQVAGGEDTQYF. The chain joins TRBV2 to TRBJ2-3; 8 bases agree with TRBD2. Germline V lookup: CDR1 SNHLY, CDR2 FYNNEI. CDR3 length: 16 amino acids. Losses at the gene ends were 6 bases for V and 5 bases for J; bases not matched to a gene: 13.

V is TRBV11-3 and J is TRBJ1-2; D unresolved. The V gene lost 1 base and the J gene lost 3 bases, with 12 bases spanning the gap. This CDR3 has 15 residues. CDR1 and CDR2 (germline): SGHNT, YENEEA. CDR3 bases: TGTGCCAGCAGCTTAGGAGAGGGAAAGGACTATGGCTACACCTTC. Residues: CASSLGEGKDYGYTF.

V usage is TRBV5-8 and J usage is TRBJ1-1; 8 nucleotides align to TRBD1. Germline trimming cut 1 base from V and 5 bases from J; bases unmatched to any gene: 7. The CDR3 contains 15 residues. Germline-derived CDR1 and CDR2 are SGHTS and YDEGEE. CDR3 bases: TGTGCCAGCAGCTTGCGTGACAGGGGAGGGACTGAAGCTTTCTTT. Amino acid sequence: CASSLRDRGGTEAFF.

CDR3 protein: CASSYRLGGSRETQYF. As DNA, the CDR3 is TGTGCCAGCAGTTACAGGTTGGGCGGGAGCCGAGAGACCCAGTACTTC. The genes are TRBV6-2 or TRBV6-3 and TRBJ2-5; 7 nucleotides align to TRBD2. This CDR3 has 16 residues. The V gene end was trimmed by 2 bases and the J gene end by 4 bases; junction bases not matched to a gene: 10. Germline CDR1 reads MNHEY; CDR2 reads SVGEGT.

The chain joins TRBV5-1 to TRBJ2-3, with 13 bases aligning to TRBD2. Germline V gives CDR1 SGHRS, CDR2 YFSETQ. With V trimmed by 3 bases and J by 0 bases, 7 bases remained unmatched. CDR3 size: 18 residues. The CDR3 reads CASSSGTSGVSSTDTQYF. DNA for the CDR3: TGCGCCAGCAGCTCCGGGACTAGCGGGGTATCTAGCACAGATACGCAGTATTTT.

The V call is TRBV5-1, the J call TRBJ1-1; TRBD1 matches at 10 bases. V lost 4 bases and J lost 7; bases outside the gene matches: 4. Germline CDR1 SGHRS, CDR2 YFSETQ. The CDR3 has 13 residues. The CDR3 region is CASSAGQGIEAFF. CDR3 nucleotides: TGCGCCAGCAGCGCGGGACAGGGGATTGAAGCTTTCTTT.

CDR3 loop: CASSPRFANTGELFF. DNA of the CDR3: TGTGCCAGCAGCCCGCGTTTCGCGAACACCGGGGAGCTGTTTTTT. The chain recombines TRBV7-9 with TRBJ2-2; no clear D gene. V was pared by 5 bases and J by 0 bases, with 10 bases between. Germline CDR1 reads SEHNR; CDR2 reads FQNEAQ (reference sequence). The CDR3 runs 15 residues.

The chain joins TRBV27 to TRBJ2-2, with D possibly TRBD1 on 6 matching bases. The V gene's germline CDR1 is MNHEY and CDR2 SMNVEV (reference sequence). The V end was cut by 0 bases, the J end by 4 bases, with 21 bases between. This CDR3 contains 19 residues. The CDR3 sequence is CASSLSASGVGVGTGELFF. The CDR3 DNA follows: TGTGCCAGCAGTTTATCGGCCTCAGGGGTAGGGGTGGGCACCGGGGAGCTGTTTTTT.

The chain carries TRBV5-5 and TRBJ2-7; 11 bases align to TRBD1. The CDR3 length is 15 residues. CDR1 is SGHKS and CDR2 is YYEKEE in the germline V gene (reference sequence). V trimming: 3 bases; J trimming: 3 bases; junction bases outside the gene matches: 5. The CDR3 DNA reads TGTGCCAGCAGCTCCGGGACAGGGGGTTACTACGAGCAGTACTTC. Translated: CASSSGTGGYYEQYF.

This clone was recorded a few times. The chain combines TRBV11-3 with TRBJ2-1; 10 bases are a match to TRBD1. Germline V lookup: CDR1 SGHNT, CDR2 YENEEA. The CDR3 loop spans 16 amino acids. V shed 1 base, J shed 2 bases, and the junction held 2 bases outside the gene matches. The CDR3 coding sequence is TGTGCCAGCAGCTTAGCTGGGACAGGGGCCTACAATGAGCAGTTCTTC. Translated: CASSLAGTGAYNEQFF.

The rearrangement joins TRBV12-3 or TRBV12-4 to TRBJ2-2; no definite D call. This CDR3 is 13 amino acids long. The ends were cut back, 5 bases at V and 1 base at J, with 5 bases in the middle. As DNA, the CDR3 is TGTGCCAGCAGTCCTCTGAACACCGGGGAGCTGTTTTTT. Translated, it gives CASSPLNTGELFF.

This clone was observed once. Other nucleotide sequences from this sample produce the same CDR3. The chain recombines TRBV10-1 with TRBJ2-3; D is possibly TRBD2 (6 bases). Trimming pared 2 bases from V and 6 bases from J, leaving 12 bases between. Germline CDR1 is WNHNN and CDR2 is SYGVQD (reference sequence). The CDR3 consists of 14 residues. The CDR3 DNA is TGCGCCAGCAGTGAGAGGCGGGATTCTGATACGCAGTATTTT. Its protein is CASSERRDSDTQYF.

The chain has TRBV10-3 and TRBJ1-3; no clear D gene. Trimming cost V 6 bases and J 0 bases, with 12 bases left between them. This CDR3 has 15 amino acids. Germline CDR1 is ENHRY and CDR2 is SYGVKD. The CDR3 nucleotides are TGTGCCATCAGATCCGAACATATCTCTGGAAACACCATATATTTT. The encoded protein is CAIRSEHISGNTIYF.

This sequence joins TRBV12-3 or TRBV12-4 and TRBJ1-5; weak D call: TRBD1 (5 bases). This CDR3 is 13 amino acids long. The germline V and J ends were trimmed by 2 bases and 6 bases, with 8 bases remaining between them. The CDR3 DNA reads TGTGCCAGCAGTTTAAGGGGTTCTCAGCCCCAGCATTTT. As protein: CASSLRGSQPQHF.

This sequence joins TRBV18 and TRBJ1-1; no clear D gene. From germline, CDR1 is KGHSH and CDR2 LQKENI. V lost 4 bases to trimming and J lost 0 bases, with 18 bases between them. The length of the CDR3 is 17 residues. The CDR3 loop is CASSLTDGLPMNTEAFF. CDR3 nucleotides: TGTGCCAGCTCACTTACGGACGGACTTCCCATGAACACTGAAGCTTTCTTT.

This clone was counted a few times. This clone may be a read error of a much larger clone one base away. The identical CDR3 is also encoded by other nucleotide sequences in the sample. This chain connects TRBV6-5 to TRBJ1-3; D uncertain. Trimming took 1 base from V and 2 from J, leaving 6 bases between them. CDR1 is MNHEY and CDR2 is SVGAGI in the germline V gene. The length of the CDR3 is 14 residues. The CDR3 DNA reads TGTGCCAGCAGTTACTTGGCAGCTGGAAACACCATATATTTT. Translation: CASSYLAAGNTIYF.

This clone was counted only a few times. The chain is built from TRBV9 and TRBJ1-4, with TRBD1 identical over 10 bases. The V and J ends lost 4 bases and 6 bases, in that order; junction bases with no gene match: 3. Germline CDR1 and CDR2: SGDLS and YYNGEE. CDR3 length: 14 residues. CDR3: CASSTGTGDEKLFF. The CDR3 nucleotides read TGTGCCAGCAGCACCGGGACAGGGGATGAAAAACTGTTTTTT.

The chain employs TRBV30 and TRBJ2-7; TRBD2 is a possible D gene (6 bases). V was cut by 5 bases and J by 6 bases, with 14 bases left in between. This CDR3 has 12 residues. The V gene's germline CDR1 is GTSNPN and CDR2 SVGIG (reference sequence). CDR3 loop: CAWGQMGGEQYF. CDR3 DNA sequence: TGTGCCTGGGGCCAGATGGGGGGCGAGCAGTACTTC.

Many counts were recorded for this clone. In DNA, the CDR3 is TGTGCCAGCAGCAAAGGGTGTCCTGGTGTGGGACAGGATAGCAATCAGCCCCAGCATTTT. Amino acids: CASSKGCPGVGQDSNQPQHF. This chain connects TRBV21-1 to TRBJ1-5; the DNA was not used to check the table's D call, TRBD1. TRBV21-1 is marked as a pseudogene. CDR3 length: 20 residues.

The chain couples TRBV27 to TRBJ1-1; D is ambiguous. V lost 4 bases to trimming and J lost 6 bases, with 9 bases between them. Germline V gene sequence: CDR1 MNHEY, CDR2 SMNVEV (reference sequence). The CDR3 totals 12 residues. CDR3 DNA: TGTGCCAGCAGTTCAACTAGGTCTGAAGCTTTCTTT. This translates into CASSSTRSEAFF.

The rearrangement uses TRBV5-6 and TRBJ1-4, with D perhaps matching TRBD1 (5 bases). The CDR3 is 14 amino acids. Trimming cost V 0 bases and J 6 bases, with 9 bases left between them. From germline, CDR1 is SGHDT and CDR2 YYEEEE. The CDR3 region is CASSLGRVHEKLFF. For the CDR3, the DNA is TGTGCCAGCAGCTTGGGCAGGGTACATGAAAAACTGTTTTTT. Together with reference TRBV5-6 and TRBJ1-4, the CDR3 gives the full variable domain: DAGVTQSPTHLIKTRGQQVTLRCSPKSGHDTVSWYQQALGQGPQFIFQYYEEEERQRGNFPDRFSGHQFPNYSSELNVNALLLGDSALYLCASSLGRVHEKLFFGSGTQLSVL.

This clone was seen just once. The CDR3 sequence is CATSSRDGRNSPLHF. Written as DNA, the CDR3 is TGTGCCACCAGCAGCCGGGACGGGAGAAATTCACCCCTCCACTTT. The chain couples TRBV15 to TRBJ1-6, with D maybe TRBD1 (5 bases). The V end was cut by 3 bases, the J end by 7 bases, with 13 bases between. This CDR3 spans 15 amino acids. Per germline, CDR1 LNHNV and CDR2 YYDKDF (reference sequence). Together with reference TRBV15 and TRBJ1-6, the CDR3 gives the full variable domain: DAMVIQNPRYQVTQFGKPVTLSCSQTLNHNVMYWYQQKSSQAPKLLFHYYDKDFNNEADTPDNFQSRRPNTSFCFLDIRSPGLGDTAMYLCATSSRDGRNSPLHFGNGTRLTVT.

The chain is built from TRBV6-1 and TRBJ1-1; possibly TRBD1 for D (6 bases). Germline V gene lookup returns CDR1 MNHNS and CDR2 SASEGT. CDR3 length: 15 residues. Trimming shortened V by 1 base and J by 3 bases, and 12 bases separated the two germline ends. CDR3 DNA sequence: TGTGCCAGCAGTGAAGGCGGGGGCTGGGACACTGAAGCTTTCTTT. The encoded protein is CASSEGGGWDTEAFF.

This clone has a handful of counts. V gene TRBV5-8 combines with J gene TRBJ2-5; 7 bases match TRBD1. V dropped 0 bases and J dropped 2; count of bases not matched to a gene: 4. CDR1 is SGHTS, CDR2 YDEGEE, per germline. This CDR3 comprises 15 residues. The CDR3 sequence: CASSLGDRSQETQYF. CDR3 DNA sequence: TGTGCCAGCAGCTTGGGGGACAGAAGTCAAGAGACCCAGTACTTC.